The following is a T cell receptor (beta chain) sequence with its context. The antigen remains unidentified. The data were taken from a study of CD8+ T cells in alopecia areata. The overall study: Twice a day, 5 to 10 mg of oral tofacitinib was administered to treated patients. After 6 to 18 months of tofacitinib, follow-up continued 6 months off drug.

Punch biopsies of lesional scalp, plus peripheral blood, were taken from alopecia areata patients. The sequencing template was cDNA reverse transcribed from extracted RNA. Measured with immunoSEQ multiplex PCR; TCRdb has only the in-frame clones, and not every one. The table has roughly 6,800 clones, about 64% seen once. Overall study results and limits: Lesional scalp displayed greater clonality than normal scalp, most notably in alopecia totalis/universalis. Sequences from scalp samples also cover resident alphabeta T cells of normal skin.

The CDR3 sequence is 16 residues long. V was clipped by 3 bases and J by 9 bases; unmatched bases: 11. CDR1 and CDR2 from the germline V gene are SGHTA and FQGNSA. The clonotype was recovered from a human donor with alopecia areata. The chain is built from TRBV7-2 and TRBJ2-1; TRBD2 matches at 10 bases. Sequencing was performed on skin, taken at week 0. The CDR3 sequence is CASSFVAAGGPGEQFF. In DNA form, the CDR3 reads TGTGCCAGCAGCTTCGTTGCAGCGGGGGGGCCCGGTGAGCAGTTCTTC.